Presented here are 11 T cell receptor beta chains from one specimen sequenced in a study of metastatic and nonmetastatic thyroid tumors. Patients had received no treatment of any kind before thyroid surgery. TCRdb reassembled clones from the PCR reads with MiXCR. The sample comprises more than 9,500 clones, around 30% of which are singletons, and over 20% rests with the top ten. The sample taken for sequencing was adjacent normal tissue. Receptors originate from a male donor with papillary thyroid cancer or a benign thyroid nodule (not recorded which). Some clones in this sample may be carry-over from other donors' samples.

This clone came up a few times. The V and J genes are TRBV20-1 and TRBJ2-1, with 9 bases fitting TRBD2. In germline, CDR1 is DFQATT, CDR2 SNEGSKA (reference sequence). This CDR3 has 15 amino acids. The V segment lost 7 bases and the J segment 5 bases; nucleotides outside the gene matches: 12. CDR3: CSVIQPGLANNEQFF. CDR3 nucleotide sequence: TGCAGTGTCATACAGCCGGGACTAGCAAACAATGAGCAGTTCTTC.

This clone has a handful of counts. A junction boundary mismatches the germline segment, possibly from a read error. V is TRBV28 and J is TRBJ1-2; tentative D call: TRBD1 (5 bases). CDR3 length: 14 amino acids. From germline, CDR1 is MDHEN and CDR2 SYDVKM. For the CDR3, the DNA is TGTTCCAGCACCTTAGGCGGGGCTGACTATGGCTACACCTTC. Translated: CSSTLGGADYGYTF.

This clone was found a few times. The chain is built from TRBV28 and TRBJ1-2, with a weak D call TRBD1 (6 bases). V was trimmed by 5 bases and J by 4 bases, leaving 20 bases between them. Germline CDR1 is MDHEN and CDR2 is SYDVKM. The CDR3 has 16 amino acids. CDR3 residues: CASSPSRWGLSYGYTF. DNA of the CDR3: TGTGCCAGCAGTCCGTCGCGGTGGGGGCTTTCCTATGGCTACACCTTC.

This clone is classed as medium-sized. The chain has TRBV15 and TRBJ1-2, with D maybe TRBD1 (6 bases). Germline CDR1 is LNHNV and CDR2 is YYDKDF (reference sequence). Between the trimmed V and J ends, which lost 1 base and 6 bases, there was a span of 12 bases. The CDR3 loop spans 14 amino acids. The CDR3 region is CATSRGQESNGYTF. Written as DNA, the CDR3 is TGTGCCACCAGCAGAGGACAGGAGAGCAATGGCTACACCTTC.

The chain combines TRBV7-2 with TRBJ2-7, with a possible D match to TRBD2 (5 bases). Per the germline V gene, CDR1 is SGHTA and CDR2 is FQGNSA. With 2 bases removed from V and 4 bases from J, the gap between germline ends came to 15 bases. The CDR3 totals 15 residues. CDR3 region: CASSLMTILAYEQYF. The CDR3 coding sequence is TGTGCCAGCAGCTTAATGACTATCTTAGCTTACGAGCAGTACTTC.

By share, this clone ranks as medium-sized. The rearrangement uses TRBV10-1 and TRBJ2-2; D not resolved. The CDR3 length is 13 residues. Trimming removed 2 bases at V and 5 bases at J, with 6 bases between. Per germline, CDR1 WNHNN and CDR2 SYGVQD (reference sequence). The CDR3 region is CASSEGLTGELFF. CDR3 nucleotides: TGCGCCAGCAGTGAGGGGTTGACCGGGGAGCTGTTTTTT.

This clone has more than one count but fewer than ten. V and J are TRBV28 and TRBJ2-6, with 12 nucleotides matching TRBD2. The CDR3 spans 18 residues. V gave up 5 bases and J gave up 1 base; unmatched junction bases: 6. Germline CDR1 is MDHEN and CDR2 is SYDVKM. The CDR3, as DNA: TGTGCCAGCAGTCCAAGGACTAGCGGGACGTCTGGGGCCAACGTCCTGACTTTC. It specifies CASSPRTSGTSGANVLTF.

The DNA for the CDR3 is TGTGCCTGGAAGACAGGGAATCAGCCCCAGCATTTT. Amino acids: CAWKTGNQPQHF. This rearrangement joins TRBV30 to TRBJ1-5; 7 nucleotides align to TRBD1. CDR3 size: 12 residues. Germline V CDR1 and CDR2: GTSNPN, SVGIG (reference sequence). V shed 4 bases and J 4 bases; nucleotides not matched to a gene: 1.

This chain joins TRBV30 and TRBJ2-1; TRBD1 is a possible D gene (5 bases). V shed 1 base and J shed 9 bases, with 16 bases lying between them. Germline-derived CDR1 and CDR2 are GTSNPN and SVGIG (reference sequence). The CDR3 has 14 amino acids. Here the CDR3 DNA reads TGTGCCTGGAGTGAATTCTCAGGGCTGGTTGAGCAGTTCTTC. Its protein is CAWSEFSGLVEQFF.

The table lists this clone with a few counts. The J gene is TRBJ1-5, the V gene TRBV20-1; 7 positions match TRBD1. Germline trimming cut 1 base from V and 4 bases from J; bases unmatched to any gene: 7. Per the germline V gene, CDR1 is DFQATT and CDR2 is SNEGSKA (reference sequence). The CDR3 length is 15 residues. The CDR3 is CSARAGTASNQPQHF. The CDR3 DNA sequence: TGCAGTGCTAGAGCCGGGACAGCGTCTAATCAGCCCCAGCATTTT.

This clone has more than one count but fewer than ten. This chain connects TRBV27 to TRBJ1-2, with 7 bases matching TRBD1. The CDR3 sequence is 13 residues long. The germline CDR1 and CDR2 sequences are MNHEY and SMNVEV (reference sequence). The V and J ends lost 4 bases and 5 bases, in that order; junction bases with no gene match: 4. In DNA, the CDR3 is TGTGCCAGCAGTTCCCTACAGGGGTATGGCTACACCTTC. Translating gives CASSSLQGYGYTF.